The 19 T cell receptor beta chains presented below share a single source sample, sequenced in a study of T cell repertoires in cytomegalovirus infection. One entry per CDR3 protein results from TCRdb running MiXCR on the reads. The table shows 200,000 or so distinct CDR3 sequences, with over 25% occurring only once. Specimen: PBMCs. The receptors originated from a human donor in good health (CMV status not recorded). Some clones in this sample may be carry-over from other donors' samples.

This clonotype has a handful of counts. This chain links TRBV29-1 with TRBJ1-2; possibly TRBD1 for D (6 bases). The CDR3 is 14 amino acids. The germline V and J ends were trimmed by 6 bases and 0 bases, with 14 bases remaining between them. Looked up from germline, CDR1 is SQVTM and CDR2 is ANQGSEA. CDR3 bases: TGCAGCGTCGTTGGGGGGGCCTCTAACTATGGCTACACCTTC. It translates to CSVVGGASNYGYTF. The whole variable domain, filled in from reference TRBV29-1 and TRBJ1-2, reads SAVISQKPSRDICQRGTSLTIQCQVDSQVTMMFWYRQQPGQSLTLIATANQGSEATYESGFVIDKFPISRPNLTFSTLTVSNMSPEDSSIYLCSVVGGASNYGYTFGSGTRLTVV.

This clonotype was picked up many times. The V gene is TRBV7-2, the J gene TRBJ2-5; D is possibly TRBD2 (6 bases). CDR1 and CDR2 from the germline V gene are SGHTA and FQGNSA. Trimming took 1 base from V and 2 from J, leaving 14 bases between them. The CDR3 has 16 residues. The CDR3, as DNA: TGTGCCAGCAGCTTAGAGGGCGGGGCGGTACAAGAGACCCAGTACTTC. Residues: CASSLEGGAVQETQYF.

V is TRBV7-3 and J is TRBJ1-1; 7 bases map to TRBD1. The CDR3 spans 16 residues. With V trimmed by 4 bases and J by 0 bases, 8 bases remained unmatched. Germline-derived CDR1 and CDR2 are SGHTA and FQGTGA. The CDR3: CASSSGGGAMNTEAFF. DNA of the CDR3: TGTGCCAGCAGCTCAGGGGGAGGGGCGATGAACACTGAAGCTTTCTTT.

The chain couples TRBV9 to TRBJ2-7, with 7 nucleotides matching TRBD1. The CDR3 totals 14 residues. The V segment lost 0 bases and the J segment 3 bases; nucleotides outside the gene matches: 3. The germline V gene has CDR1 SGDLS and CDR2 YYNGEE. For the CDR3, the DNA is TGTGCCAGCAGCGTAGCCGACAGGGACTACGAGCAGTACTTC. Translation: CASSVADRDYEQYF.

The rearrangement joins TRBV20-1 to TRBJ1-1; D not resolved. The CDR3 is 13 residues long. V lost 1 base and J lost 0, with 6 bases in between. Germline V CDR1 and CDR2: DFQATT, SNEGSKA (reference sequence). This chain's CDR3 is CSARVQLNTEAFF. For the CDR3, the DNA is TGCAGTGCTAGAGTACAGTTGAACACTGAAGCTTTCTTT.

This clonotype occurred many times. The chain carries TRBV12-3 or TRBV12-4 and TRBJ2-6, with D unclear. V dropped 6 bases and J dropped 1 base, with 10 bases sitting between them. The CDR3 loop spans 15 amino acids. For the CDR3, the DNA is TGTGCCAGCAGGACGAGCAATTCTGGGGCCAACGTCCTGACTTTC. This sequence encodes CASRTSNSGANVLTF.

This clonotype was picked up a small number of times. CDR3 nucleotides: TGTGCCAGCAGTCCCCTATTGCGCACAGATACGCAGTATTTT. Translating gives CASSPLLRTDTQYF. The chain is built from TRBV2 and TRBJ2-3; unclear D gene. CDR1 is SNHLY and CDR2 is FYNNEI in the germline V gene. This CDR3 has 14 amino acids. Trimming shortened V by 5 bases and J by 1 base, and 10 bases separated the two germline ends.

The gene calls are TRBV7-6 and TRBJ1-3; 9 bases agree with TRBD1. The CDR3 has 18 amino acids. Germline V gene sequence: CDR1 SGHVS, CDR2 FNYEAQ. V was clipped by 5 bases and J by 0 bases; unmatched bases: 11. CDR3 sequence (DNA): TGTGCCAGCAGCCGGACAGGGGTTCGTAGTTCCTCTGGAAACACCATATATTTT. This codes for CASSRTGVRSSSGNTIYF.

The chain joins TRBV7-2 to TRBJ1-6; 7 positions agree with TRBD1. J lost 9 bases, V lost 5 bases, and 7 bases had no gene match. The V gene's germline CDR1 is SGHTA and CDR2 FQGNSA. The CDR3 sequence is 14 residues long. CDR3 loop: CASSLGTEGSPLHF. The DNA for the CDR3 is TGTGCCAGCAGCCTCGGGACAGAAGGTTCACCCCTCCACTTT.

The rearrangement uses TRBV20-1 and TRBJ2-7; 12 bases agree with TRBD2. This CDR3 region has 15 residues. Germline trimming cut 6 bases from V and 0 bases from J; bases unmatched to any gene: 6. Germline V lookup: CDR1 DFQATT, CDR2 SNEGSKA (reference sequence). CDR3 DNA sequence: TGCAGTGCCGCCCGGACTAGCGGGGCCTCCTACGAGCAGTACTTC. It is translated as CSAARTSGASYEQYF.

This clonotype occurred a few times. The chain links TRBV7-8 to TRBJ1-3, with 7 bases lining up with TRBD1. The germline V gene has CDR1 SGHVS and CDR2 FQNEAQ. This CDR3 is 16 amino acids long. The V and J ends lost 3 bases and 1 base, in that order; junction bases with no gene match: 6. The CDR3, as DNA: TGTGCCAGCAGCTTTCTCACAGGGGAATCTGGAAACACCATATATTTT. It translates to CASSFLTGESGNTIYF.

The chain carries TRBV5-1 and TRBJ2-5; 9 bases agree with TRBD2. J gave up 1 base and V 4 bases, and 8 bases lay outside the gene matches. The CDR3 sequence is 16 residues long. The germline CDR1 and CDR2 sequences are SGHRS and YFSETQ. DNA for the CDR3: TGCGCCAGCAGCGCGACCGGGACTAGCTTCCAAGAGACCCAGTACTTC. Its translation is CASSATGTSFQETQYF.

This clonotype was seen a handful of times. This chain joins TRBV5-6 and TRBJ2-7; D may be TRBD2 (6 bases). CDR1 and CDR2 (germline): SGHDT, YYEEEE. V was pared by 4 bases and J by 1 base, with 9 bases between. This CDR3 contains 13 residues. The chain's CDR3 is CASSLRESYEQYF. For the CDR3, the DNA is TGTGCCAGCAGCCTACGGGAGTCCTACGAGCAGTACTTC. Complete variable domain (other parts from reference TRBV5-6 and TRBJ2-7): DAGVTQSPTHLIKTRGQQVTLRCSPKSGHDTVSWYQQALGQGPQFIFQYYEEEERQRGNFPDRFSGHQFPNYSSELNVNALLLGDSALYLCASSLRESYEQYFGPGTRLTVT.

This clonotype showed up many times. The J gene is TRBJ2-2, the V gene TRBV19; tentative D call: TRBD2 (6 bases). CDR1 and CDR2 (germline): LNHDA, SQIVND (reference sequence). CDR3 length: 15 amino acids. The germline V and J ends were trimmed by 2 bases and 5 bases, with 12 bases remaining between them. The CDR3 DNA sequence: TGTGCCAGTAGTATAACGGCGGGGCAGACCGGGGAGCTGTTTTTT. As protein: CASSITAGQTGELFF.

This chain joins TRBV7-9 and TRBJ1-5; no definite D call. The CDR3 has 16 amino acids. The germline V gene encodes CDR1 SEHNR and CDR2 FQNEAQ (reference sequence). Between the trimmed V and J ends, which lost 5 bases and 2 bases, there was a span of 16 bases. CDR3 region: CASSRVAGPGNQPQHF. CDR3 nucleotides: TGTGCCAGCAGCCGAGTAGCGGGCCCGGGCAATCAGCCCCAGCATTTT.

The chain combines TRBV6-2 or TRBV6-3 with TRBJ1-6; D gene ambiguous. Trimming removed 6 bases from V and 2 bases from J, with 14 bases in between. Germline-derived CDR1 and CDR2 are MNHEY and SVGEGT. The CDR3 totals 16 residues. DNA for the CDR3: TGTGCCAGCAGCAGAGGTCAGGCTGCCTATAATTCACCCCTCCACTTT. It is translated as CASSRGQAAYNSPLHF.

This clonotype was counted only a few times. The J gene is TRBJ2-2, the V gene TRBV7-8; D may be TRBD1 (6 bases). Per the germline V gene, CDR1 is SGHVS and CDR2 is FQNEAQ. This CDR3 has 14 residues. Between the trimmed V and J ends, which lost 8 bases and 4 bases, there was a span of 14 bases. The CDR3 region has the DNA TGTGCCAGCGGAGGAACAGGGACCACCGGGGAGCTGTTTTTT. Protein product: CASGGTGTTGELFF.

This clonotype was seen more than once but under ten times. The rearrangement uses TRBV6-5 and TRBJ2-1; maybe TRBD1 (6 bases). The V end was cut by 6 bases, the J end by 2 bases, with 11 bases between. The germline V gene encodes CDR1 MNHEY and CDR2 SVGAGI. The CDR3 spans 14 residues. The CDR3 nucleotides read TGTGCCAGCAGCCCAGGGGCGACCTACAATGAGCAGTTCTTC. Encoded protein: CASSPGATYNEQFF.

This clonotype was counted only a few times. The V gene is TRBV12-5, the J gene TRBJ2-5, with 12 bases identical to TRBD2. The germline gives CDR1 LGHNT, CDR2 FRNRAP. Losses at the gene ends were 6 bases for V and 5 bases for J; bases not matched to a gene: 13. There are 17 residues in the CDR3. The CDR3: CASGSGTSGFGGETQYF. CDR3 bases: TGTGCTAGTGGATCCGGGACTAGCGGGTTTGGGGGGGAGACCCAGTACTTC.